Presented here are 3 T cell receptor beta chains from one specimen sequenced in a study of PD-L1 blockade in urothelial cancer. Data came from immunoSEQ multiplex PCR; TCRdb stores just in-frame clones and leaves some out. The sample includes roughly 54,000 clones, around nine tenths of them seen just once. Time point of the sample: pretreatment peripheral blood. This material consisted of PBMCs, taken around atezolizumab (anti-PD-L1) treatment. All receptors come from a woman between 55 and 75 years old with urothelial cancer.

CDR3 amino acids: CASTTGDTEAFF. The CDR3 DNA reads TGCGCCAGCACGACAGGGGACACTGAAGCTTTCTTT. The chain couples TRBV5-1 to TRBJ1-1; 8 bases match TRBD1. The CDR3 spans 12 residues. Unmatched junction bases numbered 1, after V lost 6 bases and J lost 3 bases. Germline loops: CDR1 SGHRS, CDR2 YFSETQ.

This clone was seen more than once but under ten times. The chain employs TRBV19 and TRBJ1-2; 9 nucleotides line up with TRBD1. J gave up 7 bases and V 6 bases, and 6 bases lay outside the gene matches. CDR1 LNHDA and CDR2 SQIVND come from the germline V gene (reference sequence). This CDR3 is 13 amino acids long. This chain's CDR3 is CASSEDRGGGYTF. CDR3 nucleotides: TGTGCCAGTAGCGAGGACAGGGGAGGTGGCTACACCTTC.

This clone turned up a few times. The V gene is TRBV19, the J gene TRBJ1-1, with TRBD1 matching 7 bases. The junction had 7 bases not matched to a gene; V was cut back by 0 bases and J by 9 bases. CDR3 length equals 14 residues. Germline loops: CDR1 LNHDA, CDR2 SQIVND (reference sequence). CDR3 nucleotides: TGTGCCAGTAGTATAGATCCGGGACAGTCCCAAGCTTTCTTT. Its translation is CASSIDPGQSQAFF.